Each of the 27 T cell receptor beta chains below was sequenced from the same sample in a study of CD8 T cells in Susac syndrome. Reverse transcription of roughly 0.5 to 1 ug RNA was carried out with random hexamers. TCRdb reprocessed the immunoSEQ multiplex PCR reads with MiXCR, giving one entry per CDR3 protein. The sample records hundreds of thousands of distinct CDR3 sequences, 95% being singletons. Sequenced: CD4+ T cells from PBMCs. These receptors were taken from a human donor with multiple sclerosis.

The CDR3 DNA reads as TGTGCCAGCAGCCCGGGGAGGACCCAGTACTTC. Translating it yields CASSPGRTQYF. The chain carries TRBV3-1 and TRBJ2-5; D is perhaps TRBD2 (5 bases). The CDR3 length is 11 residues. Trimming pared 4 bases from V and 7 bases from J, leaving 7 bases between. The germline CDR1 and CDR2 sequences are LGHDT and YNNKEL (reference sequence).

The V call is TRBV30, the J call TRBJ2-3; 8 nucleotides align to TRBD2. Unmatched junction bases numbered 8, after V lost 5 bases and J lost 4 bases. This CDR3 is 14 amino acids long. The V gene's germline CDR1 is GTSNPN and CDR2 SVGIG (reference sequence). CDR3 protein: CAWSSGSGPDTQYF. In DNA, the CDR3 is TGTGCCTGGTCAAGCGGGAGTGGGCCAGATACGCAGTATTTT.

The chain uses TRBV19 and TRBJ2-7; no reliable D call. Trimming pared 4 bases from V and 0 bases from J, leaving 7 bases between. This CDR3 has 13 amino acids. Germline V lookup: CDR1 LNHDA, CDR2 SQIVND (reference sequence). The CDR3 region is CASSRSFSYEQYF. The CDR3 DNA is TGTGCCAGTAGTAGATCGTTCTCCTACGAGCAGTACTTC.

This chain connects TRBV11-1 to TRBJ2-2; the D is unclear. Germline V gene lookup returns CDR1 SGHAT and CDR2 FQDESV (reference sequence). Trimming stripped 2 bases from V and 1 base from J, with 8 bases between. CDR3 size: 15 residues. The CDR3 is CASSLWWGNTGELFF. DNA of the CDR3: TGTGCCAGCAGCTTATGGTGGGGGAACACCGGGGAGCTGTTTTTT. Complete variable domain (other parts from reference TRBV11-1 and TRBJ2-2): EAEVAQSPRYKITEKSQAVAFWCDPISGHATLYWYRQILGQGPELLVQFQDESVVDDSQLPKDRFSAERLKGVDSTLKIQPAELGDSAMYLCASSLWWGNTGELFFGEGSRLTVL.

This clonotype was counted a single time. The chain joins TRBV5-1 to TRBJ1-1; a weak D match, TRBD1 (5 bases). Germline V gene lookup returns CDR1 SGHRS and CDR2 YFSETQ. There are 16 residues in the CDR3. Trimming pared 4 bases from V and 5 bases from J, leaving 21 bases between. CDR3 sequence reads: CASSLPKETEFTEAFF. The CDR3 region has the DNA TGCGCCAGCAGCCTCCCCAAAGAGACAGAATTTACTGAAGCTTTCTTT.

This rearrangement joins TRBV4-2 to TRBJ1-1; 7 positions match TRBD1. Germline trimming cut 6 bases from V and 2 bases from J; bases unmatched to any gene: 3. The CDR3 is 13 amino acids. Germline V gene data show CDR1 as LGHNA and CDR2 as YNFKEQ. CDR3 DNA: TGTGCCAGCAGACCAGGGGGTAACACTGAAGCTTTCTTT. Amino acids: CASRPGGNTEAFF.

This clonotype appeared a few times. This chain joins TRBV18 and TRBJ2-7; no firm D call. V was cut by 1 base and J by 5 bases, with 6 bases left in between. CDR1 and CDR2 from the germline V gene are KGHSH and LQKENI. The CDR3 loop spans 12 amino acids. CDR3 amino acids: CASSPQGNEQYF. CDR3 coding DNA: TGTGCCAGCTCACCACAGGGAAACGAGCAGTACTTC.

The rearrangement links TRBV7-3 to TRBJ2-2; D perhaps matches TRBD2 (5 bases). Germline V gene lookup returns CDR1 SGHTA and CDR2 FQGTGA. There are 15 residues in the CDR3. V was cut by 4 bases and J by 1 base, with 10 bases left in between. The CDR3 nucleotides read TGTGCCAGCAGCTCGACTAATGGGAACACCGGGGAGCTGTTTTTT. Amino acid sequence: CASSSTNGNTGELFF.

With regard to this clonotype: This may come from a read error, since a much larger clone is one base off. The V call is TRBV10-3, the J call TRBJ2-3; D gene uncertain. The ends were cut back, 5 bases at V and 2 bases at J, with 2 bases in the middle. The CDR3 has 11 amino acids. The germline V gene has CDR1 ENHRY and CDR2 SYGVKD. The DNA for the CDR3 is TGTGCCATCAGTAACACAGATACGCAGTATTTT. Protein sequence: CAISNTDTQYF.

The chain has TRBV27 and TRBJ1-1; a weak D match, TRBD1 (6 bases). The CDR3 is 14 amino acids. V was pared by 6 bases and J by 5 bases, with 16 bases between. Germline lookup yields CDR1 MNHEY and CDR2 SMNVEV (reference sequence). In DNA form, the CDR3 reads TGTGCCAGCAGCCCGTGGGGGGCGCGGACTGAAGCTTTCTTT. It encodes CASSPWGARTEAFF.

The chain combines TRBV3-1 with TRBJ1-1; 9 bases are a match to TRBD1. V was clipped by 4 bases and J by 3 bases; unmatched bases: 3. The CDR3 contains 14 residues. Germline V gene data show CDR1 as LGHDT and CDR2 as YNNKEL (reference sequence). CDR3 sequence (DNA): TGTGCCAGCAGCCTACAGGGGGCGGACACTGAAGCTTTCTTT. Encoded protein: CASSLQGADTEAFF.

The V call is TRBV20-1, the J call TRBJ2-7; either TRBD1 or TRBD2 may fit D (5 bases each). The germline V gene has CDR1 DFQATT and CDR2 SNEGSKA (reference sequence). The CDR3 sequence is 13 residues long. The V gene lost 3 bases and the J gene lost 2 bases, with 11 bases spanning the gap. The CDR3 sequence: CSARPGTTYEQYF. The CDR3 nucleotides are TGCAGTGCTAGGCCCGGGACCACCTACGAGCAGTACTTC.

The DNA of the CDR3 is TGTGCCAGCAGTGAGAATGGGAAAGCTTTCTTT. As protein: CASSENGKAFF. The rearrangement joins TRBV6-4 to TRBJ1-1; D gene unclear. Deletions cut 3 bases from V and 9 bases from J, with 8 bases between. The germline V gene has CDR1 MRHNA and CDR2 SNTAGT. The CDR3 runs 11 residues.

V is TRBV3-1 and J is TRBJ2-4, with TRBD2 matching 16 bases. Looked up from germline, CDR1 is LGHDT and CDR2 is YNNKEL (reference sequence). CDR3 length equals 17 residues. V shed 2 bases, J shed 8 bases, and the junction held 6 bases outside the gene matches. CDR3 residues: CASSQPGLAGGWHIQYF. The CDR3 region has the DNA TGTGCCAGCAGCCAACCGGGACTAGCGGGAGGGTGGCACATTCAGTACTTC.

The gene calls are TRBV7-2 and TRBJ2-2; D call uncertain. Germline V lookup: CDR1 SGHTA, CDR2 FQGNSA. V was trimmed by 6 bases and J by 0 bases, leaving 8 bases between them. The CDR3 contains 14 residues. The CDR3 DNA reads TGTGCCAGCAGTTCCCAATCGAACACCGGGGAGCTGTTTTTT. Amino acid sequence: CASSSQSNTGELFF.

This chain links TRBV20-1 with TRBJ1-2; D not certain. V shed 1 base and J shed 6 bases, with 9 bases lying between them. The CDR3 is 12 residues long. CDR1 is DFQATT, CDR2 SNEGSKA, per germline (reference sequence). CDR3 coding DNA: TGCAGTGCTAGAGGAGGGCAGGATGGCTACACCTTC. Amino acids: CSARGGQDGYTF.

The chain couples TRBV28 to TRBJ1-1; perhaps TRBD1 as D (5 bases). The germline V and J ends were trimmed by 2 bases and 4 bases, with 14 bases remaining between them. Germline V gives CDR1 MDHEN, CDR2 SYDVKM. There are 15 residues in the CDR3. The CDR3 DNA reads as TGTGCCAGCAGTTTAAATAAGGGTGGGGGCACTGAAGCTTTCTTT. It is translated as CASSLNKGGGTEAFF. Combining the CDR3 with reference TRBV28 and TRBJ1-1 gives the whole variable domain DVKVTQSSRYLVKRTGEKVFLECVQDMDHENMFWYRQDPGLGLRLIYFSYDVKMKEKGDIPEGYSVSREKKERFSLILESASTNQTSMYLCASSLNKGGGTEAFFGQGTRLTVV.

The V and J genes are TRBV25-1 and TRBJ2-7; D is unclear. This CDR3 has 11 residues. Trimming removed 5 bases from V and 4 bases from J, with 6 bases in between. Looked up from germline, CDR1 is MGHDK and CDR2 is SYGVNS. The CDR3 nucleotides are TGTGCCAGCAGTCGGATGTACGAGCAGTACTTC. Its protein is CASSRMYEQYF.

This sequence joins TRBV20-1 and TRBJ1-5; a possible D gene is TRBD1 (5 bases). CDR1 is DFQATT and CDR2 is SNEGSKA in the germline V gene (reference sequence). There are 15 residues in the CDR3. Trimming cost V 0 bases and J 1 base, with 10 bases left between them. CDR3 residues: CSARERQISNQPQHF. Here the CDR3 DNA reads TGCAGTGCTAGAGAACGACAGATAAGCAATCAGCCCCAGCATTTT.

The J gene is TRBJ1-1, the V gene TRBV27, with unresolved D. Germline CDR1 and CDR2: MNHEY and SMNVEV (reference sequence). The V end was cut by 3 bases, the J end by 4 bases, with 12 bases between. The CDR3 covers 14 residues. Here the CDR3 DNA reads TGTGCCAGCAGTTTCTTTCCCGGTCCCACTGAAGCTTTCTTT. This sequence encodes CASSFFPGPTEAFF.

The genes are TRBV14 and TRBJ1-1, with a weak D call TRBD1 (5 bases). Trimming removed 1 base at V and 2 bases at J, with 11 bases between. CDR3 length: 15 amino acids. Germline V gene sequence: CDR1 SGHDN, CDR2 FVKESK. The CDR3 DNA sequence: TGTGCCAGCAGCCAAGCTAGGGACCGAAACACTGAAGCTTTCTTT. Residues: CASSQARDRNTEAFF.

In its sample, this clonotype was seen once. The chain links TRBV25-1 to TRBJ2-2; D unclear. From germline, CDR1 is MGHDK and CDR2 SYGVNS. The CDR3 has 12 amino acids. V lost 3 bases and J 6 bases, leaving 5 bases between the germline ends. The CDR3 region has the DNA TGTGCCAGCAGTGACTTCGCCGGGGAGCTGTTTTTT. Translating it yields CASSDFAGELFF.

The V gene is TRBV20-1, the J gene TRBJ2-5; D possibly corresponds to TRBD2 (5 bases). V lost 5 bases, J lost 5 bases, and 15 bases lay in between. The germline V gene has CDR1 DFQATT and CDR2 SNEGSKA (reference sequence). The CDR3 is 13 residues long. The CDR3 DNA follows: TGCAGTGCTCTGACCCCCGGCGGGGAGACCCAGTACTTC. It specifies CSALTPGGETQYF.

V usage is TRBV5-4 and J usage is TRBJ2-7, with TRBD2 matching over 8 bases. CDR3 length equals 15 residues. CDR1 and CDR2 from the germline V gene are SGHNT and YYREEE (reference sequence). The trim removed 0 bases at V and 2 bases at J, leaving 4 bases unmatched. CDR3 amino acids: CASSLEAGEAYEQYF. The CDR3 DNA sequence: TGTGCCAGCAGCTTGGAAGCGGGAGAGGCCTACGAGCAGTACTTC.

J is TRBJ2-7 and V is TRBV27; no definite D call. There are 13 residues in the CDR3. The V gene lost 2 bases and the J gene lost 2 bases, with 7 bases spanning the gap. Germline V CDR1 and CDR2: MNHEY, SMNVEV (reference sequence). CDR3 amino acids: CASSLVGPYEQYF. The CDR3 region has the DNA TGTGCCAGCAGTTTAGTTGGGCCCTACGAGCAGTACTTC.

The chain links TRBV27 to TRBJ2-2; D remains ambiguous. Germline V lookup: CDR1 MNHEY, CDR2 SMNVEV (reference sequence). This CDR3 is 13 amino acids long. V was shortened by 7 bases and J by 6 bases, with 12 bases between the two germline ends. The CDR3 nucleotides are TGTGCCAGCACTTCATATCTTCCCGGGGAGCTGTTTTTT. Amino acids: CASTSYLPGELFF.

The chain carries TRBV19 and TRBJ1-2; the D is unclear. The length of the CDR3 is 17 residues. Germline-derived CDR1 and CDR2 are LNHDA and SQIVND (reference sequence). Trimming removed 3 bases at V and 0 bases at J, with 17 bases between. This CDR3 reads CASSIGKGRQANYGYTF. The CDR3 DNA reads TGTGCCAGTAGTATTGGGAAAGGACGTCAAGCTAACTATGGCTACACCTTC.